Listed here is a single T cell receptor (beta chain). Antigen specificity is unknown. This entry is derived from a study of cytomegalovirus exposure and HLA in healthy donors. Study context: Of approximately 400 genotyped donors, 81% clustered with self-reported Caucasian donors.

Broader study findings: It was in a later analysis that TCR association rates were seen to vary by HLA locus, highest for DRB1 and lowest for HLA-C.

CDR1 and CDR2 from the germline V gene are LGHNA and YNFKEQ. The CDR3 length is 16 residues. V was cut by 0 bases and J by 2 bases, with 13 bases left in between. PCR employed 60 Vbeta and 13 Jbeta primers. Libraries were prepared by immunoSEQ multiplex PCR; TCRdb keeps only in-frame clonotypes and omits some of them. Its table records over 75,000 clones. This sequence joins TRBV4-2 and TRBJ1-2; D gene ambiguous. The sequence derives from a man aged 45-65 years in good health and CMV-seronegative. Sequenced: PBMCs. CDR3 sequence: CASSQDRHSGNYGYTF. In nucleotides, the CDR3 is TGTGCCAGCAGCCAAGATAGGCACTCGGGGAACTATGGCTACACCTTC.